The 5 T cell receptor beta chains below come from one sample, sequenced in a study of cytomegalovirus exposure and HLA in healthy donors. Primers included in the PCR were 60 Vbeta and 13 Jbeta primers. Sequencing used immunoSEQ multiplex PCR; TCRdb keeps in-frame clones, though not all of them. This table holds approximately 170,000 clones, roughly 79% found once. Sequencing was performed on PBMCs. The receptors originated from a man aged 40-49 years in good health and CMV-seronegative.

The chain is built from TRBV11-2 and TRBJ2-5, with 8 bases fitting TRBD1. This CDR3 region has 14 residues. CDR1 and CDR2 (germline): SGHAT, FQNNGV. V lost 5 bases to trimming and J lost 6 bases; unmatched junction nucleotides: 8. This chain's CDR3 is CASSLPQGVQTQYF. The CDR3 region has the DNA TGTGCCAGCAGCCTACCACAGGGGGTCCAGACCCAGTACTTC.

The rearrangement joins TRBV10-1 to TRBJ2-7, with 8 bases matching TRBD2. This CDR3 spans 16 amino acids. Trimming at V came to 0 bases and at J to 3 bases, leaving 7 bases not matched to a gene. CDR1 is WNHNN, CDR2 SYGVQD, per germline (reference sequence). The DNA for the CDR3 is TGCGCCAGCAGTGAGTCAACCGGGAGGGCCCTCTACGAGCAGTACTTC. Residues: CASSESTGRALYEQYF.

The chain joins TRBV5-1 to TRBJ2-7; no clear D gene. The CDR3 has 12 amino acids. V shed 0 bases and J shed 6 bases, with 7 bases lying between them. The germline V gene encodes CDR1 SGHRS and CDR2 YFSETQ. CDR3 residues: CASSLGESEQYF. For the CDR3, the DNA is TGCGCCAGCAGCTTGGGTGAGAGCGAGCAGTACTTC.

The V call is TRBV6-5, the J call TRBJ2-7; perhaps TRBD1 as D (5 bases). The CDR3 has 13 residues. Germline V gene sequence: CDR1 MNHEY, CDR2 SVGAGI. V lost 5 bases, J lost 2 bases, and 10 bases lay in between. The CDR3 bases are TGTGCCAGCAGTCGGTTAGGGGCCTACGAGCAGTACGTC. Amino acids: CASSRLGAYEQYV.

This sequence joins TRBV7-9 and TRBJ2-7, with a possible D match to TRBD2 (5 bases). The CDR3 is 14 residues long. Germline loops: CDR1 SEHNR, CDR2 FQNEAQ (reference sequence). Trimming removed 3 bases from V and 6 bases from J, with 15 bases in between. DNA of the CDR3: TGTGCCAGCAGCTTGAGAGGGAATGGTGGCGAGCAGTACTTC. Translating it yields CASSLRGNGGEQYF.